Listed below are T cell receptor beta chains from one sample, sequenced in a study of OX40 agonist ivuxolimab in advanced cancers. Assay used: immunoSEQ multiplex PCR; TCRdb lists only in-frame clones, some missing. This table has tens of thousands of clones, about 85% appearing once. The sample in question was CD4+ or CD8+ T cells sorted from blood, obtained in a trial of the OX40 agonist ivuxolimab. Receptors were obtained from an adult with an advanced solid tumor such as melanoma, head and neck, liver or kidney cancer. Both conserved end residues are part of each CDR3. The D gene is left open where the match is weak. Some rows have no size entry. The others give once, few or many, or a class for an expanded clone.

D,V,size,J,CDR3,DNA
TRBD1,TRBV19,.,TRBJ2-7,CASRTGTASYEQYF,TGTGCCAGTCGGACCGGGACAGCTTCCTACGAGCAGTACTTC
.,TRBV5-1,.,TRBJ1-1,CASSLVFPGRSTEAFF,TGCGCCAGCAGCTTGGTGTTCCCAGGGAGGAGTACTGAAGCTTTCTTT
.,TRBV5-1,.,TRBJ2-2,CASSFRRLSNTGELFF,TGCGCCAGCAGCTTCCGACGTCTATCGAACACCGGGGAGCTGTTTTTT
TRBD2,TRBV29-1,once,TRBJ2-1,CSVEVGLAGGSLSSYNEQFF,TGCAGCGTTGAAGTCGGTCTAGCGGGAGGGTCCTTAAGCTCCTACAATGAGCAGTTCTTC
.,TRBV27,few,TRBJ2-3,CASEASWGNTQYF,TGTGCCAGCGAGGCCAGCTGGGGCAATACGCAGTATTTT
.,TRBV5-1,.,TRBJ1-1,CASSYHRDTARGTEAFF,TGCGCCAGCAGCTATCACCGGGACACGGCAAGGGGCACTGAAGCTTTCTTT
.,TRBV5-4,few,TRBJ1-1,CASRAGHEAFF,TGTGCCAGCAGAGCCGGACATGAAGCTTTCTTT
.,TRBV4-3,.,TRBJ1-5,CASLPSAGSNQPQHF,TGCGCCAGCCTCCCCTCCGCAGGCAGCAATCAGCCCCAGCATTTT
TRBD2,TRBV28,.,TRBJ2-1,CASSRTSGGVNEQFF,TGTGCCAGCAGCCGGACTAGCGGGGGTGTCAATGAGCAGTTCTTC
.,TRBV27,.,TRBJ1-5,CASSPRDTPNQPQHF,TGTGCCAGCAGCCCCCGGGACACTCCTAATCAGCCCCAGCATTTT
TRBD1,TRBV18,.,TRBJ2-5,CASSPDRGLETQYF,TGTGCCAGCTCACCGGACAGGGGTTTGGAGACCCAGTACTTC
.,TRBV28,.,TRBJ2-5,CASRGETQYF,TGTGCCAGCAGGGGGGAGACCCAGTACTTC
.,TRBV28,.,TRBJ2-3,CASSLRTSTDTQYF,TGTGCCAGCAGTTTGAGGACTAGCACAGATACGCAGTATTTT
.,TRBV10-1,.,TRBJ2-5,CASSVGIQETQYF,TGCGCCAGCAGTGTCGGGATCCAAGAGACCCAGTACTTC
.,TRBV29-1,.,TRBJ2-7,CSVEGGPGAWNEQYF,TGCAGCGTTGAAGGTGGTCCAGGGGCATGGAACGAGCAGTACTTC
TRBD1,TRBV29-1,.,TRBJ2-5,CSVINRDSVEWAGTQYF,TGCAGCGTAATAAACCGGGACAGCGTCGAATGGGCGGGGACCCAGTACTTC
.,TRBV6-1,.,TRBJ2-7,CASSAAGTPIYEQYF,TGTGCCAGCAGCGCAGCCGGGACTCCGATCTACGAGCAGTACTTC
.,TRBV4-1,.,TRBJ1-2,CASSQDWQDQYNYGYTF,TGCGCCAGCAGCCAAGATTGGCAGGATCAGTATAACTATGGCTACACCTTC
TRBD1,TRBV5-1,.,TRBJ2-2,CASSVRTGARTGELFF,TGCGCCAGCAGCGTTAGGACAGGGGCTAGGACCGGGGAGCTGTTTTTT
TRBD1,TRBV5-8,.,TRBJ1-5,CASSHRQGMAYQPQHF,TGTGCCAGCAGCCACAGACAGGGTATGGCCTATCAGCCCCAGCATTTT
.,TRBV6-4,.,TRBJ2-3,CASSDGDRDTQYF,TGTGCCAGCAGTGACGGCGACAGAGATACGCAGTATTTT
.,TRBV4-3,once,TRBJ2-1,CASSQLPRGEWSSYNEQFF,TGCGCCAGCAGCCAACTCCCGCGCGGGGAATGGAGCTCCTACAATGAGCAGTTCTTC
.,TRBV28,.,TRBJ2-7,CASSFPAQGYSYEQYF,TGTGCCAGCAGTTTTCCTGCTCAGGGGTACTCCTACGAGCAGTACTTC
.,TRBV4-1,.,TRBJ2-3,CASSPRTVSTDTQYF,TGCGCCAGCAGCCCCAGGACAGTGAGCACAGATACGCAGTATTTT
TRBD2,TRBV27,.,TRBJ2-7,CASSWTSGTYEQYF,TGTGCCAGCAGTTGGACTAGCGGGACATACGAGCAGTACTTC
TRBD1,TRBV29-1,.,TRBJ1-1,CSVPGGDTEAFF,TGCAGCGTTCCAGGGGGGGACACTGAAGCTTTCTTT
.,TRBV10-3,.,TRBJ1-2,CAISESSDYGYTF,TGTGCCATCAGTGAGTCGTCGGACTATGGCTACACCTTC
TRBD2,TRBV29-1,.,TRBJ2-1,CSVETGLALSSYNEQFF,TGCAGCGTTGAAACGGGACTAGCTTTAAGCTCCTACAATGAGCAGTTCTTC
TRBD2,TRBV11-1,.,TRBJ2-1,CASSLSLADYNEQFF,TGTGCCAGCAGCTTAAGCCTAGCGGATTACAATGAGCAGTTCTTC
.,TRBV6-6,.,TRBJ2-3,CASSYGETTDTQYF,TGTGCCAGCAGTTACGGGGAAACGACAGATACGCAGTATTTT
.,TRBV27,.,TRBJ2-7,CASSLGGGPYEQYF,TGTGCCAGCAGTTTGGGGGGCGGACCCTACGAGCAGTACTTC
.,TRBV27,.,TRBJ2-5,CASSLGVGYPPGEQYF,TGTGCCAGCAGTTTGGGGGTTGGATACCCCCCTGGGGAGCAGTACTTC
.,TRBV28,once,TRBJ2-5,CASSSPGHQETQYF,TGTGCCAGCAGTTCACCAGGGCACCAAGAGACCCAGTACTTC
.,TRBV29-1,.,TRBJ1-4,CSARTSEEKLFF,TGCAGCGCAAGGACCTCGGAGGAAAAACTGTTTTTT
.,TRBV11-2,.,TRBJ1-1,CASSPGGLNTEAFF,TGTGCCAGCAGCCCCGGGGGGTTGAACACTGAAGCTTTCTTT
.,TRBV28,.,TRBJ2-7,CASSMRGVFYYEQYF,TGTGCCAGCAGTATGAGGGGGGTCTTCTACTACGAGCAGTACTTC
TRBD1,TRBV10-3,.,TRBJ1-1,CAISESTGGTEAFF,TGTGCCATCAGTGAGTCGACAGGGGGGACTGAAGCTTTCTTT
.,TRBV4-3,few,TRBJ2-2,CASSQDAQAPTGELFF,TGCGCCAGCAGCCAAGATGCGCAGGCCCCCACCGGGGAGCTGTTTTTT
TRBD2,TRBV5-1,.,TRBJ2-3,CASSPMTSGDWVDTQYF,TGCGCCAGCAGCCCCATGACTAGCGGGGATTGGGTGGATACGCAGTATTTT
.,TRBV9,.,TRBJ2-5,CASSVSGTQETQYF,TGTGCCAGCAGCGTTTCAGGAACCCAAGAGACCCAGTACTTC
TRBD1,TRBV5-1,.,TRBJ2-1,CASSQGQGASEQFF,TGCGCCAGCAGCCAGGGACAGGGGGCGAGTGAGCAGTTCTTC
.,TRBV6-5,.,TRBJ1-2,CASSYSGRFYGYTF,TGTGCCAGCAGTTACTCGGGCAGGTTCTATGGCTACACCTTC
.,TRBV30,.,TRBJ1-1,CAWGRQTLNTEAFF,TGTGCCTGGGGGAGACAGACATTGAACACTGAAGCTTTCTTT
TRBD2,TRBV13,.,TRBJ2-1,CASSLGLAGNEQFF,TGTGCCAGCAGCTTGGGACTAGCAGGCAATGAGCAGTTCTTC
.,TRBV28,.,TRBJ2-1,CASSALTTGKRGNEQFF,TGTGCCAGCAGTGCGCTTACCACAGGGAAGAGGGGCAATGAGCAGTTCTTC
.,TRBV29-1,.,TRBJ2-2,CSASSRDLTGELFF,TGCAGCGCTTCTTCACGGGATTTGACCGGGGAGCTGTTTTTT
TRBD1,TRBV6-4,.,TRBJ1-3,CASLTGGVSGNTIYF,TGTGCCAGCTTGACAGGGGGAGTCTCTGGAAACACCATATATTTT